These 25 T cell receptor beta chains originate from one sample sequenced in a study of blood T cell repertoires in COVID-19. Using immunoSEQ multiplex PCR, the repertoire was profiled, and TCRdb retains in-frame clones only, with some absent. The sample consists of 150,000 to 160,000 clones, about 80% of them appearing once. The specimen was peripheral blood. The receptors come from a woman aged 60-75 years with acute or convalescent COVID-19.

The V gene is TRBV19, the J gene TRBJ2-2; 7 bases align to TRBD2. The germline CDR1 and CDR2 sequences are LNHDA and SQIVND (reference sequence). V lost 4 bases to trimming and J lost 1 base; unmatched junction nucleotides: 0. The CDR3 length is 14 residues. The CDR3 region is CASSSGGNTGELFF. CDR3 coding DNA: TGTGCCAGTAGTAGCGGGGGGAACACCGGGGAGCTGTTTTTT.

The rearrangement joins TRBV27 to TRBJ2-1, with 13 bases aligning to TRBD2. Germline-derived CDR1 and CDR2 are MNHEY and SMNVEV (reference sequence). The V gene end was trimmed by 5 bases and the J gene end by 7 bases; junction bases not matched to a gene: 8. The CDR3 consists of 16 residues. The CDR3: CASSTTTSGGANEQFF. The CDR3 DNA reads as TGTGCCAGCAGTACGACCACTAGCGGGGGGGCGAATGAGCAGTTCTTC.

The rearrangement joins TRBV27 to TRBJ1-5; the match to TRBD1 covers 7 bases. Germline V CDR1 and CDR2: MNHEY, SMNVEV (reference sequence). Germline trimming cut 5 bases from V and 0 bases from J; bases unmatched to any gene: 10. The CDR3 totals 17 residues. The CDR3 nucleotides read TGTGCCAGCAGTCAGTGGACAGGCACAAATAGCAATCAGCCCCAGCATTTT. The encoded protein is CASSQWTGTNSNQPQHF.

CDR3 nucleotides: TGCGCCAGCAGCTTGGGACAGGGGCCCACAGATACGCAGTATTTT. This translates into CASSLGQGPTDTQYF. The chain uses TRBV5-1 and TRBJ2-3; 8 bases are a match to TRBD1. CDR3 length equals 15 residues. Germline-derived CDR1 and CDR2 are SGHRS and YFSETQ. V trimming: 0 bases; J trimming: 2 bases; junction bases outside the gene matches: 2. Drawing the rest from reference TRBV5-1 and TRBJ2-3, the complete variable domain is KAGVTQTPRYLIKTRGQQVTLSCSPISGHRSVSWYQQTPGQGLQFLFEYFSETQRNKGNFPGRFSGRQFSNSRSEMNVSTLELGDSALYLCASSLGQGPTDTQYFGPGTRLTVL.

This chain links TRBV3-1 (or the pseudogene TRBV3-2) with TRBJ1-2; weak D call: TRBD1 (5 bases). Trimming cost V 4 bases and J 4 bases, with 22 bases left between them. CDR3 length: 17 residues. The germline V gene encodes CDR1 LGHDT and CDR2 YNNKEL (reference sequence). CDR3 sequence reads: CASSRTLSRGGGYGYTF. In DNA, the CDR3 is TGTGCCAGCAGCCGGACCCTTTCGAGGGGCGGGGGCTATGGCTACACCTTC.

This clone showed up just a few times. This sequence joins TRBV7-8 and TRBJ1-2; 10 bases fit TRBD1. CDR3 size: 15 residues. Germline V CDR1 and CDR2: SGHVS, FQNEAQ. With 8 bases clipped from V and 2 bases from J, the junction kept 8 bases outside the gene matches. CDR3 nucleotides: TGTGCCAGCGGCGCCGGGACAGGGGAAAACTATGGCTACACCTTC. Its protein is CASGAGTGENYGYTF.

The rearrangement joins TRBV12-5 to TRBJ2-1; TRBD2 aligns across 14 bases. CDR1 LGHNT and CDR2 FRNRAP come from the germline V gene. The CDR3 totals 19 residues. Trimming at V came to 6 bases and at J to 0 bases, leaving 10 bases not matched to a gene. CDR3 sequence: CASGQNGLAGGSSYNEQFF. The CDR3, as DNA: TGTGCTAGTGGCCAGAATGGACTAGCGGGGGGATCCTCCTACAATGAGCAGTTCTTC. The variable domain in full, completed from reference TRBV12-5 and TRBJ2-1, reads DARVTQTPRHKVTEMGQEVTMRCQPILGHNTVFWYRQTMMQGLELLAYFRNRAPLDDSGMPKDRFSAEMPDATLATLKIQPSEPRDSAVYFCASGQNGLAGGSSYNEQFFGPGTRLTVL.

This chain uses TRBV6-5 with TRBJ2-7; weak D call: TRBD1 (6 bases). Between the trimmed V and J ends, which lost 5 bases and 1 base, there was a span of 12 bases. The CDR3 totals 14 residues. Per the germline V gene, CDR1 is MNHEY and CDR2 is SVGAGI. CDR3 protein: CASSIQGKSYEQYF. In nucleotides, the CDR3 is TGTGCCAGCAGTATACAGGGAAAGTCCTACGAGCAGTACTTC.

The chain is built from TRBV18 and TRBJ1-2; the match to TRBD1 covers 8 bases. CDR1 is KGHSH, CDR2 LQKENI, per germline. The CDR3 runs to 15 residues. The V and J ends lost 3 bases and 2 bases, in that order; junction bases with no gene match: 5. The CDR3 sequence is CASSPRTGRNYGYTF. DNA of the CDR3: TGTGCCAGCTCACCCAGGACAGGGCGGAACTATGGCTACACCTTC.

The chain uses TRBV3-1 (or the pseudogene TRBV3-2) and TRBJ1-3, with D unclear. The CDR3 length is 17 residues. Germline V gene lookup returns CDR1 LGHDT and CDR2 YNNKEL (reference sequence). The ends were cut back, 0 bases at V and 3 bases at J, with 15 bases in the middle. The CDR3 region has the DNA TGTGCCAGCAGCCAAGAGTGGGAGGGCAGCGGTGGAAACACCATATATTTT. It yields the protein CASSQEWEGSGGNTIYF.

The chain carries TRBV5-1 and TRBJ2-6; 7 positions agree with TRBD1. The CDR3 extends over 16 amino acids. Trimming cost V 0 bases and J 4 bases; bases outside gene matches: 4. Germline values: CDR1 SGHRS, CDR2 YFSETQ. In DNA, the CDR3 is TGCGCCAGCAGCTTGGAGACAGGGACCGGGGCCAACGTCCTGACTTTC. This gives the protein CASSLETGTGANVLTF.

Note on this clone: Relative to the germline gene, one junction end is altered; a read error may explain this. The chain couples TRBV7-7 to TRBJ2-5; 11 bases are shared with TRBD1. Germline CDR1 reads SSHAT; CDR2 reads FNYEAQ (reference sequence). The CDR3 length is 15 residues. CDR3 protein: CASMRGQGAQETQYF. The CDR3 DNA sequence: TGTGCTAGCATGAGAGGACAGGGGGCCCAAGAGACCCAGTACTTC.

The chain couples TRBV25-1 to TRBJ1-1; the D gene is possibly TRBD1 (5 bases). This CDR3 has 15 amino acids. Trimming pared 5 bases from V and 1 base from J, leaving 14 bases between. Germline values: CDR1 MGHDK, CDR2 SYGVNS. CDR3 protein: CASSSPRVGNTEAFF. DNA of the CDR3: TGTGCCAGCAGTTCCCCCAGGGTTGGGAACACTGAAGCTTTCTTT.

This rearrangement joins TRBV3-1 (or the pseudogene TRBV3-2) to TRBJ1-1; 7 nucleotides align to TRBD1. V gave up 0 bases and J gave up 7 bases; unmatched junction bases: 5. Looked up from germline, CDR1 is LGHDT and CDR2 is YNNKEL (reference sequence). The CDR3 has 14 residues. CDR3 amino acids: CASSQDGGTVEAFF. The CDR3 coding sequence is TGTGCCAGCAGCCAAGACGGCGGGACAGTTGAAGCTTTCTTT.

The chain uses TRBV3-1 (or the pseudogene TRBV3-2) and TRBJ1-6; no definite D call. The V end was cut by 0 bases, the J end by 15 bases, with 9 bases between. The CDR3 spans 12 residues. CDR1 is LGHDT and CDR2 is YNNKEL in the germline V gene (reference sequence). The CDR3 DNA is TGTGCCAGCAGCCAAGATTCCGGGAACCTCCACTTT. It codes for CASSQDSGNLHF.

The rearrangement joins TRBV6-5 to TRBJ2-5; maybe TRBD1 (6 bases). V was cut by 6 bases and J by 5 bases, with 13 bases left in between. Looked up from germline, CDR1 is MNHEY and CDR2 is SVGAGI. The CDR3 is 13 amino acids. CDR3 amino acids: CASSLQGGETQYF. As DNA, the CDR3 is TGTGCCAGCAGCCTACAGGGTGGCGAGACCCAGTACTTC.

V and J are TRBV13 and TRBJ2-1; 11 nucleotides agree with TRBD2. Germline trimming cut 4 bases from V and 11 bases from J; bases unmatched to any gene: 4. CDR1 and CDR2 from the germline V gene are PRHDT and FYEKMQ (reference sequence). The CDR3 consists of 13 residues. In nucleotides, the CDR3 is TGTGCCAGCAGCTCGGGACTAGCGGAAAAGCAGTTCTTC. It translates to CASSSGLAEKQFF.

This rearrangement joins TRBV28 to TRBJ1-2, with 8 bases fitting TRBD1. Trimming cost V 6 bases and J 3 bases; bases outside gene matches: 6. Per germline, CDR1 MDHEN and CDR2 SYDVKM. The CDR3 has 14 amino acids. As DNA, the CDR3 is TGTGCCAGCAGCCTGGGACAGGCATACTATGGCTACACCTTC. Translating it yields CASSLGQAYYGYTF.

A few counts support this clone. V gene TRBV3-1 (or the pseudogene TRBV3-2) combines with J gene TRBJ2-5; TRBD2 matches 8 bases. The CDR3 runs to 14 residues. Trimming at V came to 1 base and at J to 5 bases, leaving 3 bases not matched to a gene. CDR1 and CDR2 from the germline V gene are LGHDT and YNNKEL (reference sequence). CDR3 DNA: TGTGCCAGCAGCCAAGGGCGGGGGGTTGAGACCCAGTACTTC. Translating it yields CASSQGRGVETQYF.

The chain links TRBV19 to TRBJ2-3, with D perhaps TRBD1 (5 bases). Trimming stripped 4 bases from V and 1 base from J, with 9 bases between. The germline V gene encodes CDR1 LNHDA and CDR2 SQIVND (reference sequence). This CDR3 contains 14 residues. CDR3 sequence (DNA): TGTGCCAGTAGTAACCAAGGGGGCACAGATACGCAGTATTTT. It yields the protein CASSNQGGTDTQYF.

The chain has TRBV5-1 and TRBJ2-3, with unresolved D. Deletions cut 2 bases from V and 6 bases from J, with 7 bases between. This CDR3 comprises 12 residues. CDR1 is SGHRS, CDR2 YFSETQ, per germline. The CDR3 sequence: CASSFNQDTQYF. CDR3 in DNA: TGCGCCAGCAGCTTCAATCAGGATACGCAGTATTTT.

The chain combines TRBV2 with TRBJ2-2; 7 positions match TRBD2. The CDR3 is made up of 13 amino acids. V dropped 3 bases and J dropped 10; count of bases not matched to a gene: 5. In germline, CDR1 is SNHLY, CDR2 FYNNEI. The CDR3, as DNA: TGTGCCAGCAGTGATGGGGGGACTACGGAGCTGTTTTTT. Encoded protein: CASSDGGTTELFF.

The V and J genes are TRBV5-1 and TRBJ1-2; weak D call: TRBD1 (6 bases). Trimming shortened V by 2 bases and J by 4 bases, and 15 bases separated the two germline ends. The CDR3 loop spans 15 amino acids. Germline V lookup: CDR1 SGHRS, CDR2 YFSETQ. CDR3 DNA sequence: TGCGCCAGCAGCTTTGGGGGGGCAAGCGGCTATGGCTACACCTTC. This sequence encodes CASSFGGASGYGYTF. The full variable domain, with the rest looked up from reference TRBV5-1 and TRBJ1-2, is KAGVTQTPRYLIKTRGQQVTLSCSPISGHRSVSWYQQTPGQGLQFLFEYFSETQRNKGNFPGRFSGRQFSNSRSEMNVSTLELGDSALYLCASSFGGASGYGYTFGSGTRLTVV.

V is TRBV5-5 and J is TRBJ1-6; 7 nucleotides line up with TRBD1. CDR1 SGHKS and CDR2 YYEKEE come from the germline V gene (reference sequence). The V segment lost 0 bases and the J segment 6 bases; nucleotides outside the gene matches: 6. CDR3 length: 16 amino acids. The CDR3 DNA sequence: TGTGCCAGCAGCTTGGGTAGCGGGACAGTTAATTCACCCCTCCACTTT. This sequence encodes CASSLGSGTVNSPLHF.

This clone occurred a few times. V and J are TRBV5-1 and TRBJ1-2, with a weak D call TRBD1 (5 bases). V was clipped by 1 base and J by 3 bases, with 10 bases between them. Per the germline V gene, CDR1 is SGHRS and CDR2 is YFSETQ. The CDR3 length is 14 residues. CDR3 sequence: CASSLFLQDYGYTF. The CDR3 DNA reads as TGCGCCAGCAGCTTGTTTCTACAGGACTATGGCTACACCTTC.